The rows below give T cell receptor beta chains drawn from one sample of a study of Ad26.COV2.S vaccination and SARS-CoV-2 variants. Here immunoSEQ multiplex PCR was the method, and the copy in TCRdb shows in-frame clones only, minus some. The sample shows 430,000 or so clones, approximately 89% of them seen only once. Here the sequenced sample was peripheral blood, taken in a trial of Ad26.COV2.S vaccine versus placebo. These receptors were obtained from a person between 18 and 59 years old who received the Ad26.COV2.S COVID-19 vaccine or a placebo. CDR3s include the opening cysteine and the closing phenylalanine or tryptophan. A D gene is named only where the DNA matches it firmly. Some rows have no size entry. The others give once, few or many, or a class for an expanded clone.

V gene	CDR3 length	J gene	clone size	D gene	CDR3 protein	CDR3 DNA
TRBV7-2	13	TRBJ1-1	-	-	CASSIRQNTEAFF	TGTGCCAGCAGCATTCGACAGAACACTGAAGCTTTCTTT
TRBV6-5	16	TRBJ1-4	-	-	CASSYYQAATNEKLFF	TGTGCCAGCAGTTATTATCAGGCGGCAACTAATGAAAAACTGTTTTTT
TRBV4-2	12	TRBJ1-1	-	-	CASSQDRVRAFF	TGTGCCAGCAGCCAAGATAGGGTGAGAGCTTTCTTT
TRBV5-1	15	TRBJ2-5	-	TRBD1	CASSFQGAMEETQYF	TGCGCCAGCAGCTTCCAGGGGGCAATGGAAGAGACCCAGTACTTC
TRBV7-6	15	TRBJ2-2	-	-	CASSFQRRGSGELFF	TGTGCCAGCAGCTTCCAGCGGAGGGGGAGCGGGGAGCTGTTTTTT
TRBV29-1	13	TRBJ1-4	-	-	CSVEEGANEKLFF	TGCAGCGTTGAAGAGGGGGCTAATGAAAAACTGTTTTTT
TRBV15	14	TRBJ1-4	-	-	CATSSPKTAEKLFF	TGTGCCACCAGCAGTCCTAAGACAGCAGAAAAACTGTTTTTT
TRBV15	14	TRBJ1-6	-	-	CATSETGYNSPLHF	TGTGCCACCAGCGAGACAGGTTATAATTCACCCCTCCACTTT
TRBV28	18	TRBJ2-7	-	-	CASSSLPLKAQSSYEQYF	TGTGCCAGCAGTTCGCTACCCCTCAAGGCACAATCCTCCTACGAGCAGTACTTC
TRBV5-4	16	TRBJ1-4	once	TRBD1	CASSLTTGGTNEKLFF	TGTGCCAGCAGCTTGACGACAGGGGGGACTAATGAAAAACTGTTTTTT
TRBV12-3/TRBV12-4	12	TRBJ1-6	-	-	CASSIGRSPLHF	TGTGCCAGCAGTATAGGCCGCTCACCCCTCCACTTT
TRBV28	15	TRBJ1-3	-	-	CASRGEGISWNTIYF	TGTGCCAGCAGAGGGGAGGGGATATCATGGAACACCATATATTTT
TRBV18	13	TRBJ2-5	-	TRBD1	CASSPSGGETQYF	TGTGCCAGCTCACCGTCAGGGGGCGAAACCCAGTACTTC
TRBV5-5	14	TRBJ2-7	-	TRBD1	CASGIDRVFYEQYF	TGTGCCAGCGGTATTGACAGGGTTTTTTACGAGCAGTACTTC
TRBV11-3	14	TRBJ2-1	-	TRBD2	CASSFTSGYNEQFF	TGTGCCAGCAGCTTCACTAGCGGATACAATGAGCAGTTCTTC
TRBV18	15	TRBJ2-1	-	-	CASSPMTGEYNEQFF	TGTGCCAGCTCACCAATGACGGGAGAATACAATGAGCAGTTCTTC
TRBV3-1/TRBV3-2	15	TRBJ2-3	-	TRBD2	CASSLTSGRADTQYF	TGTGCCAGCAGCCTGACTAGCGGGAGGGCAGATACGCAGTATTTT
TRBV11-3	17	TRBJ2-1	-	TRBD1	CASSLYRTGGAYNEQFF	TGTGCCAGCAGCTTATACCGGACAGGGGGCGCATATAATGAGCAGTTCTTC
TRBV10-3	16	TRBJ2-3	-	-	CAISLRGLELTDTQYF	TGTGCCATCAGCCTTCGAGGCTTAGAACTCACAGATACGCAGTATTTT
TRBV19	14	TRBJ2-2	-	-	CASSRYPGAGELFF	TGTGCCAGTAGTAGGTACCCCGGGGCCGGGGAGCTGTTTTTT
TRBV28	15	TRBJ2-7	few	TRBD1	CASSLGTGGFYEQYF	TGTGCCAGCAGTTTAGGGACAGGGGGCTTTTACGAGCAGTACTTC
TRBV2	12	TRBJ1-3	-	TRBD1	CASRDRGNTIYF	TGTGCCAGCAGGGACAGGGGAAACACCATATATTTT
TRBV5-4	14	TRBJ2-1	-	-	CASTPRQGRDEQFF	TGTGCCAGCACCCCCCGACAGGGGAGGGATGAGCAGTTCTTC
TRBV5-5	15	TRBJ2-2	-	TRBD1	CASSLGTVNTGELFF	TGTGCCAGCAGCCTAGGGACAGTGAACACCGGGGAGCTGTTTTTT
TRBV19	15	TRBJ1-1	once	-	CASSDGTSEDTEAFF	TGTGCCAGTAGTGACGGGACTTCGGAGGACACTGAAGCTTTCTTT
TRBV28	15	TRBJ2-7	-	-	CASSWILDPRYEQYF	TGTGCCAGCAGTTGGATTTTGGATCCCCGCTACGAGCAGTACTTC
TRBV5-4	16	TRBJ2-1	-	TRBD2	CASSLQAGGPYNEQFF	TGTGCCAGCAGCTTGCAGGCGGGGGGGCCGTACAATGAGCAGTTCTTC
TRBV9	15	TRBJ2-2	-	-	CASSVGAEPTGELFF	TGTGCCAGCAGCGTAGGGGCAGAACCCACCGGGGAGCTGTTTTTT
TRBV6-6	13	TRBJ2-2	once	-	CASSRTVAGELFF	TGTGCCAGCAGTCGCACAGTGGCCGGGGAGCTGTTTTTT
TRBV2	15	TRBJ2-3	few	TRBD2	CASSSGAMSTDTQYF	TGTGCCAGCAGTAGCGGGGCAATGAGCACAGATACGCAGTATTTT
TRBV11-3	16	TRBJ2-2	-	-	CASSLGRENQTGELFF	TGTGCCAGCAGCTTAGGAAGGGAGAACCAGACCGGGGAGCTGTTTTTT
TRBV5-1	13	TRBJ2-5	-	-	CASSVQGGETQYF	TGCGCCAGCAGCGTACAGGGAGGAGAGACCCAGTACTTC
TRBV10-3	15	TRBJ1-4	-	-	CAISESWGTNEKLFF	TGTGCCATCAGTGAGTCGTGGGGGACTAATGAAAAACTGTTTTTT
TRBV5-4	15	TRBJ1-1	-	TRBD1	CASSSPGTVDTEAFF	TGTGCCAGCAGCTCCCCAGGGACAGTCGACACTGAAGCTTTCTTT
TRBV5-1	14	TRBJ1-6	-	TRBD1	CASRIGDRSSPLHF	TGCGCCAGCAGAATAGGGGACAGGTCTTCACCCCTCCACTTT
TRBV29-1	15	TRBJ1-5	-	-	CSVQEDTSSNQPQHF	TGCAGCGTTCAGGAGGACACCTCTAGCAATCAGCCCCAGCATTTT
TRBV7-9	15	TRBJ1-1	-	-	CASSLAGSMNTEAFF	TGTGCCAGCAGCTTAGCCGGCTCAATGAACACTGAAGCTTTCTTT
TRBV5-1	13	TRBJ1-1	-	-	CASSLQAGNEAFF	TGCGCCAGCAGCCTCCAGGCGGGGAACGAAGCTTTCTTT
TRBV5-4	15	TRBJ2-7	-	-	CASSRGDILGYEQYF	TGTGCCAGCAGCCGGGGGGACATTTTGGGCTACGAGCAGTACTTC
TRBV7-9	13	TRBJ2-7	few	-	CASSLSGGDEQYF	TGTGCCAGCAGCTTATCCGGGGGCGACGAGCAGTACTTC
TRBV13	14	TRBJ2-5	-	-	CASSLGSSPETQYF	TGTGCCAGCAGCTTAGGTTCTAGCCCCGAGACCCAGTACTTC
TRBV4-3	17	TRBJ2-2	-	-	CASSQTTPHVSPGELFF	TGCGCCAGCAGCCAGACCACCCCCCATGTTTCCCCCGGGGAGCTGTTTTTT
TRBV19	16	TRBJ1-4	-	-	CASSISPRRQNEKLFF	TGTGCCAGTAGTATTTCCCCCCGCCGACAAAATGAAAAACTGTTTTTT
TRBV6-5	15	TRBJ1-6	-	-	CASSQILGRDSPLHF	TGTGCCAGCAGTCAAATACTGGGCAGGGATTCACCCCTCCACTTT
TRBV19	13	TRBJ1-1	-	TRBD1	CASTDRGMTEAFF	TGTGCCAGTACGGACAGGGGTATGACTGAAGCTTTCTTT
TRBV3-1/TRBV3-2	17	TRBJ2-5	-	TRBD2	CASSPTESGRPQETQYF	TGTGCCAGCAGCCCCACCGAGAGCGGGAGGCCCCAAGAGACCCAGTACTTC
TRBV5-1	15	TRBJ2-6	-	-	CASSAQGPGANVLTF	TGCGCCAGCAGCGCTCAGGGACCTGGGGCCAACGTCCTGACTTTC
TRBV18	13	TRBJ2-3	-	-	CASSPRRADTQYF	TGTGCCAGCTCACCAAGGAGGGCAGATACGCAGTATTTT
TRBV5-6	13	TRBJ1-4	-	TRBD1	CASSLQGGEKLFF	TGTGCCAGCAGCTTACAGGGGGGTGAAAAACTGTTTTTT
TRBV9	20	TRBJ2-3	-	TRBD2	CASSVASGGFFTTSTDTQYF	TGTGCCAGCAGCGTAGCTAGCGGGGGTTTCTTCACCACTAGCACAGATACGCAGTATTTT
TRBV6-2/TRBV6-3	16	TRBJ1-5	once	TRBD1	CASSYSTGQGIQPQHF	TGTGCCAGCAGTTACTCAACGGGACAGGGGATACAGCCCCAGCATTTT
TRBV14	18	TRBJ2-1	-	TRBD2	CASSQLAGGGLSYNEQFF	TGTGCCAGCAGCCAACTAGCGGGGGGTGGCCTCTCCTACAATGAGCAGTTCTTC
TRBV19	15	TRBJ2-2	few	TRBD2	CASSIPGRWTGELFF	TGTGCCAGTAGTATACCCGGGAGGTGGACCGGGGAGCTGTTTTTT
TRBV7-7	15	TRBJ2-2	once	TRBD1	CASSFGQGDTGELFF	TGTGCTAGCAGCTTCGGACAGGGGGACACCGGGGAGCTGTTTTTT